In this sample, the clone carrying this T cell receptor beta chain turned up many times. The antigen remains unidentified. These data belong to a study of identical twins. Study-wide results and limits: There is a chance that invariant MAIT and iNKT cells partially muddied zero-insertion analyses.

TCRdb reanalysed the 5' RACE reads using MiXCR and keeps one entry per CDR3 protein. The profile shows roughly 570,000 distinct CDR3 sequences, around a tenth of them singletons. The CDR3 runs to 13 residues. Trimming cost V 4 bases and J 6 bases, with 12 bases left between them. The V gene's germline CDR1 is SNHLY and CDR2 FYNNEI. These same records also appear under a second study, on yellow fever vaccine responses in identical twins.

The rearrangement joins TRBV2 to TRBJ1-1; D not resolved. Sequenced: PBMCs. The TCR comes from a woman under 30 in good health. This CDR3 is CASSGSQFAEAFF. CDR3 DNA: TGTGCCAGCAGTGGGTCACAGTTTGCTGAAGCTTTCTTT.